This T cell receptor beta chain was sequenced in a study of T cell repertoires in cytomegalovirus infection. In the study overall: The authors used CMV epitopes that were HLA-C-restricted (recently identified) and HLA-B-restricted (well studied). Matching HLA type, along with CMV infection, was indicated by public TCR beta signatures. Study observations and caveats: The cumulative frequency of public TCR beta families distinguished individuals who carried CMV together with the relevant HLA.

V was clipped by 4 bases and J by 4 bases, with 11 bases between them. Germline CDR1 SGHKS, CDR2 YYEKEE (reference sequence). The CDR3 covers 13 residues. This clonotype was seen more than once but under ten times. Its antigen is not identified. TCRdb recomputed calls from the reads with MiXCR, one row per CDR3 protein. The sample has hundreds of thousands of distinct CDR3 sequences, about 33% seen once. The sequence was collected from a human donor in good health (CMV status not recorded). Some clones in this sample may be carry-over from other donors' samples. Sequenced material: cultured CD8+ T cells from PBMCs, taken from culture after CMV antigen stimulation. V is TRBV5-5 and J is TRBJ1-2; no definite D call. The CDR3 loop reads CASSAVLGYGYTF. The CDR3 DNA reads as TGTGCCAGCAGCGCAGTTTTGGGCTATGGCTACACCTTC.